This TCR beta chain appears in the sequencing data of a study of shared clonotypes between healthy human individuals. Notes on the study in general: Sorted-subset sequencing was shown by rarefaction to be incomplete despite large depth.

This CDR3 is built from 14 residues. Germline CDR1 MNHEY, CDR2 SVGAGI. Trimming took 0 bases from V and 3 from J, leaving 9 bases between them. Clones were read by immunoSEQ multiplex PCR, and TCRdb kept only the in-frame ones, dropping some. The data hold hundreds of thousands of clones, with about 96% observed a single time. Concerning this clone itself: Its antigen is not known.

As defined, naive CD8 cells were CD45RO-negative and positively selected for CCR7, with terminally differentiated effector memory CD45RA+ cells excluded. Every contributor of samples was a Caucasian grown-up residing in Nashville, Tennessee. Sequenced: naive CD8+ T cells sorted from blood. The chain uses TRBV6-5 and TRBJ2-7; D could derive from TRBD1 or TRBD2 (6 bases each). This clonotype was obtained from a woman in her 30s in good health. The CDR3 sequence is CASSYSGGNYEQYF. As DNA, the CDR3 is TGTGCCAGCAGTTACTCGGGGGGCAACTACGAGCAGTACTTC.